The next 19 T cell receptor beta chains were all read from a single sample in a study of blood T cells in healthy people across ages (dated by TCRdb to the mid-2010s). The protocol used for the library was 5' RACE. Sequencing relied on an Illumina HiSeq 2500. The second PCR ran for about 6 to 11 cycles and used a J-beta primer mix along with a sample-barcoded 5' primer. TCRdb trimmed public reads at Q25 via fastp, called clones via MiXCR and kept in-frame beta chains. Entries that share a CDR3 protein sequence are merged under the most common genes and DNA. The sample data list 700,000 to 850,000 distinct CDR3 sequences, and about 48% of these were observed just once. Roughly 40% of the sample lies in the top ten. Sequenced input: blood. The source of these receptors is an elderly man in good health.

The rearrangement joins TRBV28 to TRBJ2-7; 10 bases are a match to TRBD1. Trimming removed 3 bases from V and 2 bases from J; junction bases left unmatched: 1. The germline V gene encodes CDR1 MDHEN and CDR2 SYDVKM. The CDR3 is 14 amino acids. In DNA, the CDR3 is TGTGCCAGCAGTTTCGGGACAGGGGCCTACGAGCAGTACTTC. Protein product: CASSFGTGAYEQYF. The entire variable domain, with the rest obtained from reference TRBV28 and TRBJ2-7, is as follows: DVKVTQSSRYLVKRTGEKVFLECVQDMDHENMFWYRQDPGLGLRLIYFSYDVKMKEKGDIPEGYSVSREKKERFSLILESASTNQTSMYLCASSFGTGAYEQYFGPGTRLTVT.

The genes are TRBV20-1 and TRBJ1-2; D remains unclear. Looked up from germline, CDR1 is DFQATT and CDR2 is SNEGSKA (reference sequence). The CDR3 loop spans 12 amino acids. Trimming took 6 bases from V and 6 from J, leaving 14 bases between them. The DNA for the CDR3 is TGCAGTGCCAGACCGGACGATGATGGCTACACCTTC. Protein: CSARPDDDGYTF.

This clonotype was picked up a small number of times. J is TRBJ1-1 and V is TRBV5-1, with 8 bases aligning to TRBD1. J gave up 5 bases and V 2 bases, and 11 bases lay outside the gene matches. The CDR3 totals 16 residues. Germline lookup yields CDR1 SGHRS and CDR2 YFSETQ. This CDR3 is CASSFAGGQVGTEAFF. The CDR3 DNA reads as TGCGCCAGCAGCTTTGCCGGGGGACAGGTGGGGACTGAAGCTTTCTTT.

The rearrangement links TRBV7-2 to TRBJ2-1; D is perhaps TRBD2 (6 bases). The J call may be mistaken, given a closer DNA end match to TRBJ2-7. CDR3 length: 15 amino acids. Germline lookup yields CDR1 SGHTA and CDR2 FQGNSA. The CDR3 DNA sequence: TGTGCCAGCAGCTTGGACTACAGCTCCTACAATGAGCAGTACTTC. Protein sequence: CASSLDYSSYNEQYF.

The rearrangement joins TRBV11-2 to TRBJ2-1; TRBD1 matches 7 bases. The CDR3 is made up of 15 amino acids. Unmatched junction bases numbered 9, after V lost 4 bases and J lost 6 bases. The V gene's germline CDR1 is SGHAT and CDR2 FQNNGV. The CDR3 loop is CASSSIGRGLNEQFF. The CDR3 nucleotides read TGTGCCAGCAGCTCGATAGGAAGGGGGCTCAATGAGCAGTTCTTC.

The chain recombines TRBV7-6 with TRBJ1-1; no reliable D call. Trimming shortened V by 6 bases and J by 2 bases, and 10 bases separated the two germline ends. The CDR3 covers 13 residues. Per germline, CDR1 SGHVS and CDR2 FNYEAQ. Written as DNA, the CDR3 is TGTGCCAGCAGACTTGACACAAACACTGAAGCTTTCTTT. Protein sequence: CASRLDTNTEAFF.

The chain uses TRBV20-1 and TRBJ2-6; 14 positions match TRBD2. Germline CDR1 DFQATT, CDR2 SNEGSKA (reference sequence). The ends lost 1 base at V and 4 bases at J; junction bases unmatched: 15. The CDR3 is 21 amino acids. The CDR3 here is CSARALTPGLAGAGGANVLTF. In nucleotides, the CDR3 is TGCAGTGCTAGAGCGCTCACCCCGGGACTAGCGGGAGCGGGAGGGGCCAACGTCCTGACTTTC.

The chain carries TRBV20-1 and TRBJ2-7; maybe TRBD2 (5 bases). The closer fit of TRBJ2-5 to the DNA end suggests the J call may be wrong. The V gene's germline CDR1 is DFQATT and CDR2 SNEGSKA (reference sequence). The CDR3 has 14 residues. The CDR3 spells CSARIQRAEETQYF. DNA for the CDR3: TGCAGTGCCCGAATCCAGAGGGCAGAGGAGACCCAGTACTTC.

This chain links TRBV15 with TRBJ1-5, with TRBD1 identical over 9 bases. The CDR3 is 15 amino acids. Germline CDR1 reads LNHNV; CDR2 reads YYDKDF (reference sequence). J was trimmed by 3 bases and V by 3 bases; bases with no gene match: 3. In DNA form, the CDR3 reads TGTGCCACCAGCAGGGACAGGGGAGTCAATCAGCCCCAGCATTTT. Amino acid sequence: CATSRDRGVNQPQHF.

The genes are TRBV20-1 and TRBJ2-7; 10 bases map to TRBD1. Germline CDR1 is DFQATT and CDR2 is SNEGSKA (reference sequence). The CDR3 length is 14 residues. The V segment lost 4 bases and the J segment 2 bases; nucleotides outside the gene matches: 5. CDR3 DNA sequence: TGCAGTGCTAAGACAGGGGGCTCCCCCTACGAGCAGTACTTC. It encodes CSAKTGGSPYEQYF.

The chain recombines TRBV6-5 with TRBJ2-4, with TRBD1 identical over 10 bases. The J call may be in error: the DNA end matches TRBJ2-7 better. Germline values: CDR1 MNHEY, CDR2 SVGAGI. This CDR3 contains 15 residues. CDR3 sequence (DNA): TGTGCCAGCAGTTACCTCCGGACAGGGGGACACGAGCAGTACTTC. This translates into CASSYLRTGGHEQYF.

This sequence joins TRBV20-1 and TRBJ1-1; 8 nucleotides agree with TRBD1. This CDR3 has 15 residues. V shed 0 bases and J 4 bases; nucleotides not matched to a gene: 7. Germline V gives CDR1 DFQATT, CDR2 SNEGSKA (reference sequence). The DNA for the CDR3 is TGCAGTGCTAGAGAAGGCAGGGGGCCTGGCACTGAAGCTTTCTTT. Its translation is CSAREGRGPGTEAFF.

The chain joins TRBV5-1 to TRBJ2-1; 9 bases agree with TRBD1. Germline V gives CDR1 SGHRS, CDR2 YFSETQ. The CDR3 has 15 residues. Trimming cost V 4 bases and J 6 bases; bases outside gene matches: 8. In DNA, the CDR3 is TGCGCCAGCAGCGGTGGTGGACAGGGGAGCAATGAGCAGTTCTTC. Translated: CASSGGGQGSNEQFF.

In this sample, this clonotype turned up once. The V gene is TRBV11-3, the J gene TRBJ2-4, with TRBD1 identical over 11 bases. V shed 5 bases and J 2 bases; nucleotides not matched to a gene: 5. The V gene's germline CDR1 is SGHNT and CDR2 YENEEA. This CDR3 comprises 16 residues. The CDR3 region has the DNA TGTGCCAGCAGCCCAGGACAGGGGGCGTCCAAAAACATTCAGTACTTC. This codes for CASSPGQGASKNIQYF.

The chain combines TRBV12-3 or TRBV12-4 with TRBJ1-1, with TRBD1 matching 7 bases. The length of the CDR3 is 14 residues. J gave up 0 bases and V 7 bases, and 5 bases lay outside the gene matches. The CDR3 region is CASKPDRVNTEAFF. In DNA, the CDR3 is TGTGCCAGCAAACCCGACAGGGTGAACACTGAAGCTTTCTTT.

This clonotype showed up many times. The genes are TRBV24-1 and TRBJ2-2; no reliable D call. CDR1 and CDR2 (germline): KGHDR, SFDVKD. CDR3 size: 12 residues. V was shortened by 10 bases and J by 0 bases, with 5 bases between the two germline ends. CDR3 protein: CATGSNTGELFF. CDR3 sequence (DNA): TGTGCCACAGGGTCGAACACCGGGGAGCTGTTTTTT.

This clonotype was picked up a small number of times. The gene calls are TRBV16 and TRBJ2-7, with unresolved D. From germline, CDR1 is KGHSY and CDR2 FQNENV. The CDR3 has 12 amino acids. The V and J ends lost 0 bases and 4 bases respectively, with 4 bases between them. The CDR3 DNA is TGTGCCAGCAGCCAATCGAAATACGAGCAGTACTTC. It is translated as CASSQSKYEQYF. Full variable domain (rest looked up from reference TRBV16 and TRBJ2-7): GEEVAQTPKHLVRGEGQKAKLYCAPIKGHSYVFWYQQVLKNEFKFLISFQNENVFDETGMPKERFSAKCLPNSPCSLEIQATKLEDSAVYFCASSQSKYEQYFGPGTRLTVT.

This clonotype was observed a few times. The chain couples TRBV28 to TRBJ2-1; the D is unclear. Germline values: CDR1 MDHEN, CDR2 SYDVKM. CDR3 size: 17 residues. The V end lost 3 bases, the J end lost 7 bases, and 22 bases lay between the germline ends. Written as DNA, the CDR3 is TGTGCCAGCAGTTTTAGGGCTCAGTCCCAGCTTGTAAATGAGCAGTTCTTC. Translating it yields CASSFRAQSQLVNEQFF.

The chain links TRBV5-1 to TRBJ2-1; 8 bases align to TRBD1. After removal of 1 base from V and 8 bases from J, the junction contained 11 bases not matched to a gene. The germline V gene encodes CDR1 SGHRS and CDR2 YFSETQ. There are 16 residues in the CDR3. The CDR3 DNA reads as TGCGCCAGCAGCTTGACCCCAGGGGGCTGGGAAGATGAGCAGTTCTTC. Translated: CASSLTPGGWEDEQFF.